The 4 T cell receptor beta chains below come from one sample, sequenced in a study of response to subunit inactivated influenza vaccine. MiXCR, run by TCRdb on the RT-PCR reads, gives a single entry per CDR3 protein. The sample records approximately 500,000 distinct CDR3 sequences, roughly 15% being singletons. Sequencing used PBMCs from blood, obtained 11 to 12 days after vaccination. Receptors were obtained from a man between 50 and 59 years old who received an inactivated influenza vaccine.

V gene TRBV5-1 combines with J gene TRBJ2-7, with D maybe TRBD1 (8 bases). The CDR3 sequence is 15 residues long. Germline lookup yields CDR1 SGHRS and CDR2 YFSETQ. Deletions cut 4 bases from V and 2 bases from J, with 16 bases between. The chain's CDR3 is CASSPDRGGTYEQYF. For the CDR3, the DNA is TGCGCCAGCAGCCCCGACAGGGGAGGGACCTACGAGCAGTACTTC.

This clonotype was detected a few times. The chain's CDR3 is CASSQKGLQRPPTDTQYF. As DNA, the CDR3 is TGTGCCAGCAGCCAAAAGGGGTTACAACGTCCACCCACAGATACGCAGTATTTT. The genes are TRBV14 and TRBJ2-3; the D gene is possibly TRBD1 (5 bases). The CDR3 has 18 residues. Deletions cut 2 bases from V and 2 bases from J, with 20 bases between. The germline CDR1 and CDR2 sequences are SGHDN and FVKESK.

The chain is built from TRBV25-1 and TRBJ2-1; weak D call: TRBD2 (5 bases). Germline V gives CDR1 MGHDK, CDR2 SYGVNS. V was cut by 6 bases and J by 11 bases, with 20 bases left in between. The CDR3 extends over 14 amino acids. CDR3 loop: CASRTGLGGSQQFF. In nucleotides, the CDR3 is TGTGCCAGCAGGACCGGACTCGGCGGAAGTCAGCAGTTCTTC.

This rearrangement joins TRBV4-3 to TRBJ2-3; 7 nucleotides align to TRBD1. The CDR3 covers 17 residues. The V and J ends lost 2 bases and 4 bases, in that order; junction bases with no gene match: 12. CDR1 is LGHNA, CDR2 YSLEER, per germline. In nucleotides, the CDR3 is TGCGCCAGCAGCCAAAATGGACGACAGGGTTTCCCAGATACGCAGTATTTT. Its translation: CASSQNGRQGFPDTQYF.